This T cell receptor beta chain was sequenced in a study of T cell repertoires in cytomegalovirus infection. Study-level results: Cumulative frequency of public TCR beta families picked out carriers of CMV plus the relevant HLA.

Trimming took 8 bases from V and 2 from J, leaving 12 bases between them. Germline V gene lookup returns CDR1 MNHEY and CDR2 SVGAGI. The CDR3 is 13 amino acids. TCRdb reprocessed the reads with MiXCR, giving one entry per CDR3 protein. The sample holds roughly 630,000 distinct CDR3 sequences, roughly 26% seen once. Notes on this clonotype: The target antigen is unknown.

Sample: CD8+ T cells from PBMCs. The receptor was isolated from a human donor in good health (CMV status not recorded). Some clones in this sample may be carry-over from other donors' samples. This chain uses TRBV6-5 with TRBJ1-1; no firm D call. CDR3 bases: TGTGCCAGCCTCCCGCCGGGCAACACTGAAGCTTTCTTT. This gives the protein CASLPPGNTEAFF.